Listed below are T cell receptor beta chains from one sample, sequenced in a study of T cell responses to AZD1222 COVID-19 vaccine. TCRdb's table, derived via immunoSEQ multiplex PCR, lists solely in-frame clones and lacks some. The sample holds tens of thousands of clones, 90% seen once. This material consisted of peripheral blood, taken on day 0 of AZD1222 vaccination. Receptor source: an adult in good health. Each CDR3 is given with its conserved first and last residue. A D gene is named only where the DNA matches it firmly. Not every row has a clone size; where given, it reads once, few, many or a size class.

j_call clone_size d_call v_call cdr3_nt cdr3_aa
TRBJ2-7 . . TRBV19 TGTGCCAGTACCCAGGGGTCGCTAATGTCCTACGAGCAGTACTTC CASTQGSLMSYEQYF
TRBJ2-5 . . TRBV7-8 TGTGCCAGCAGCTTAGGGTCTAGTGAGACCCAGTACTTC CASSLGSSETQYF
TRBJ1-2 . . TRBV18 TGTGCCAGCTCACCAGGACCGGGAGGGGACTATGGCTACACCTTC CASSPGPGGDYGYTF
TRBJ2-7 . TRBD1 TRBV19 TGTGCCAGTAGTATATCCAGGGGGTACGAGCAGTACTTC CASSISRGYEQYF
TRBJ2-1 . TRBD2 TRBV3-1/TRBV3-2 TGTGCCAGCAGCCCGGGTTGGGCTAGCGGTAGAAATGAGCAGTTCTTC CASSPGWASGRNEQFF
TRBJ2-2 . . TRBV7-2 TGTGCCAGCAGGCCACCCGCGAACACCGGGGAGCTGTTTTTT CASRPPANTGELFF
TRBJ2-6 few . TRBV9 TGTGCCAGCAGCGCCCATAGGTTGGCCCTCTCTGGGGCCAACGTCCTGACTTTC CASSAHRLALSGANVLTF
TRBJ1-1 . TRBD1 TRBV6-5 TGTGCCAGCAGCCGACAGGGGAAGGACACTGAAGCTTTCTTT CASSRQGKDTEAFF
TRBJ2-7 once . TRBV2 TGTGCCAGCAGTGAAGCTAAGTGGACCCCGAACCTACTTACCTACGAGCAGTACTTC CASSEAKWTPNLLTYEQYF
TRBJ1-3 once . TRBV5-1 TGCGCCAGCAGCTTGGCCCCCCCGCTGGCTGGAAACACCATATATTTT CASSLAPPLAGNTIYF
TRBJ1-2 . . TRBV19 TGTGCCAGTAGTATCCAGGGTGTCGGAGGCTACACCTTC CASSIQGVGGYTF
TRBJ1-2 . . TRBV12-3/TRBV12-4 TGTGCCAGCAGTTTAGAGGGCGGCTACACCTTC CASSLEGGYTF
TRBJ2-7 . . TRBV20-1 TGCAGTGCTAGTTCGGCGCTGGTAACCTACGAGCAGTACTTC CSASSALVTYEQYF
TRBJ1-6 . . TRBV5-6 TGTGCCAGCAGCTTGGCCCAGGCTACGGGGTTGGGTCGCTCCTCACCCCTCCACTTT CASSLAQATGLGRSSPLHF
TRBJ1-5 few . TRBV29-1 TGCAGCGTCCAGGGCCACGGGGATCAGCCCCAGCATTTT CSVQGHGDQPQHF
TRBJ2-1 once TRBD2 TRBV15 TGTGCCACCACAACCGGGGAAGCGGGAGCACTCGATGAGCAGTTCTTC CATTTGEAGALDEQFF
TRBJ2-7 . . TRBV14 TGTGCCAGCAGCCCCTATGAGTCCTACGAGCAGTACTTC CASSPYESYEQYF
TRBJ2-7 . TRBD2 TRBV11-1 TGTGCCAGCAGCTTAACGGGGGGATCTGACTCCTACGAGCAGTACTTC CASSLTGGSDSYEQYF
TRBJ1-5 . . TRBV6-1 TGTGCCAGCAGTGATTCCGGGGAGGGTCAGCCCCAGCATTTT CASSDSGEGQPQHF
TRBJ1-1 . . TRBV19 TGTGCCAGTAGTATTAAGGGGTTGACGAACACTGAAGCTTTCTTT CASSIKGLTNTEAFF
TRBJ2-7 . . TRBV11-2 TGTGCCAGCAGCTTAAACTCCTACGAGCAGTACTTC CASSLNSYEQYF
TRBJ1-5 once . TRBV6-5 TGTGCCAGCAGCCTCAGACAAGGCAATCAGCCCCAGCATTTT CASSLRQGNQPQHF
TRBJ2-1 . . TRBV27 TGTGCCAGCAGGGCTAGTAGTGCCAATGAGCAGTTCTTC CASRASSANEQFF
TRBJ1-1 . . TRBV27 TGTGCCAGCAGTTCTCGGAGGCCGGTGAACACTGAAGCTTTCTTT CASSSRRPVNTEAFF
TRBJ2-2 . . TRBV29-1 TGCAGCGTTGTAGGGAGTGGCACCGGGGAGCTGTTTTTT CSVVGSGTGELFF
TRBJ2-7 . TRBD2 TRBV7-2 TGTGCCAGCAGCTTAGGGGGACTAGCCTCCCCCGAGCAGTACTTC CASSLGGLASPEQYF
TRBJ2-7 . . TRBV14 TGTGCCAGCAGCCAGCGGGACAGCTACGAGCAGTACTTC CASSQRDSYEQYF
TRBJ2-1 . TRBD2 TRBV28 TGTGCCAGCAGTTCCCAGCCGGGACTAGCGGGAACTTACAATGAGCAGTTCTTC CASSSQPGLAGTYNEQFF
TRBJ1-6 . . TRBV5-1 TGCGCCAGCAGCTTGGATCCCGGCGGAGGTAATTCACCCCTCCACTTT CASSLDPGGGNSPLHF
TRBJ2-7 . . TRBV9 TGTGCCAGCAGCGTAGCAAGTACGAGCTCCTACGAGCAGTACTTC CASSVASTSSYEQYF
TRBJ1-1 . TRBD1 TRBV2 TGTGCCAGCAGTGAACCGTGGGACAGGGCGGACACTGAAGCTTTCTTT CASSEPWDRADTEAFF
TRBJ1-6 . . TRBV4-1 TGCGCCAGCAGCCAAGGACCGGATAATTCACCCCTCCACTTT CASSQGPDNSPLHF
TRBJ1-3 once . TRBV5-4 TGTGCCAGCAGCTTGTTCAGCTACTATTCCGGAAACACCATATATTTT CASSLFSYYSGNTIYF
TRBJ1-2 . . TRBV29-1 TGCAGCGTTGGTTCGGACAGCTATGGCTACACCTTC CSVGSDSYGYTF
TRBJ2-1 . . TRBV3-1/TRBV3-2 TGTGCCAGCAGCCATATCGTCGGAGGGCCACGGGAGCAGTTCTTC CASSHIVGGPREQFF